These T cell receptor beta chains were read from a single sample in a study of naive and memory T cell subsets. TCRdb re-derived calls from the UMI-ligation and nested PCR reads in MiXCR, one entry per CDR3 protein. The data show 30,000 to 35,000 distinct CDR3 sequences, roughly 7.3% seen once. Here the sequenced sample was skin, taken from a tuberculin skin test site. These receptors originate from an adult in good health. CDR3s include the opening cysteine and the closing phenylalanine or tryptophan. The D gene is left open where the match is weak. Size is stated for part of the rows, as once, few or many counts, or as a class when the clone is expanded.

>TRBV20-1|TRBJ2-3|.|few
TGCAGTGCCAGCAGGCTAGGGGAGACAGATACGCAGTATTTT
CSASRLGETDTQYF
>TRBV19|TRBJ2-5|TRBD1|.
TGTGCCAGTAGTATAGAACGAGGGGGCTTAAAGACCCAGTACTTC
CASSIERGGLKTQYF
>TRBV9|TRBJ2-3|TRBD2|.
TGTGCCAGCAGCGTAGCTCCACGACTAGCGGTGAGCACAGATACGCAGTATTTT
CASSVAPRLAVSTDTQYF
>TRBV20-1|TRBJ2-7|.|many
TGCAGTGCTAGAACGGGGCGAGCGTACGAGCAGTACTTC
CSARTGRAYEQYF
>TRBV6-6|TRBJ2-5|TRBD2|many
TGTGCCAGCAGTCCCCTAGCGGGGGGGTACCAAGAGACCCAGTACTTC
CASSPLAGGYQETQYF
>TRBV3-1|TRBJ2-3|TRBD2|few
TGTGCCAGCAGCCAAGATCGGGGGGGCTACGTTCGGTATTTT
CASSQDRGGYVRYF
>TRBV29-1|TRBJ2-7|.|many
TGCAGCGTTGATCTTACGGGCTACGAGCAGTACTTC
CSVDLTGYEQYF
>TRBV12-5|TRBJ1-1|.|many
TGTGCTAGTGGTCTAGGGGCACCCGAGTCCAGCAGGCCTGAAGCTTTCTTT
CASGLGAPESSRPEAFF
>TRBV7-2|TRBJ1-3|.|many
TGTGCCAGCAGCTTAGATGGGGGAAACACCATATATTTT
CASSLDGGNTIYF
>TRBV9|TRBJ1-1|.|.
TGTGCCAGCAGCGTAGGGGAAGGGGGGAGGACTGAAGCTTTCTTT
CASSVGEGGRTEAFF
>TRBV12-2|TRBJ1-4|.|few
TGTGCAAGTCGCCCTAGAACAGGGGCTAATGAAAAACTGTTTTTT
CASRPRTGANEKLFF
>TRBV28|TRBJ1-6|.|many
TGTGCCAGCAGCCAGGTCAACTCACCCCTCCACTTT
CASSQVNSPLHF